A selection of T cell receptor beta chains follows, all from one sample in a study of metastatic and nonmetastatic thyroid tumors. TCRdb re-processed the PCR reads through MiXCR. The sample includes 45,000 or so clones, roughly 3.9% seen only once; the top ten take less than 10%. The sample taken for sequencing was blood. These receptors originate from a female donor with papillary thyroid cancer or a benign thyroid nodule (not recorded which). Some clones in this sample may be carry-over from other donors' samples. Each CDR3 is given with its conserved first and last residue. The D gene is left open where the match is weak. The size of a clone is reported for some rows only, either as once, few or many, or as a class for expanded clones.

abundance	d_gene	v_gene	j_gene	CDR3nt	CDR3aa
many	TRBD2	TRBV12-3/TRBV12-4	TRBJ2-1	TGTGCCAGCAGTTTATGGACTAGCGGTAACAATGAGCAGTTCTTC	CASSLWTSGNNEQFF
few	NA	TRBV18	TRBJ2-3	TGTGCCAGCTCACCCCCGCCTGCGGTGGATACGCAGTATTTT	CASSPPPAVDTQYF
many	TRBD2	TRBV6-2/TRBV6-3	TRBJ2-3	TGTGCCAGCAGTCCGAATATAGCGGGCATCACAGATACGCAGTATTTT	CASSPNIAGITDTQYF
many	NA	TRBV28	TRBJ1-1	TGTGCCAGCAGTTCGCCCACAGGCACTGAAGCTTTCTTT	CASSSPTGTEAFF
NA	TRBD2	TRBV6-1	TRBJ2-1	TGTGCCAGCAGGAGAGAAACGATAGCGGGGATTTACAATGAGCAGTTCTTC	CASRRETIAGIYNEQFF
many	NA	TRBV13	TRBJ2-1	TGTGCCAGCAGCTTGGGGGGATCTAGCTATGAGCAGTTCTTC	CASSLGGSSYEQFF
many	TRBD1	TRBV29-1	TRBJ1-3	TGCAGCGTCGAGGTCGGGGGACAGAGGACTATGGACACCATATATTTT	CSVEVGGQRTMDTIYF
NA	TRBD2	TRBV5-1	TRBJ2-1	TGCGCCAGCAGCTTGGATCCAGCGGGGTACAATGAGCAGTTCTTC	CASSLDPAGYNEQFF
many	TRBD2	TRBV2	TRBJ2-1	TGTGCCAGCAGGAGGACTAGCGGGAGGGACTATGAGCAGTTCTTC	CASRRTSGRDYEQFF
many	NA	TRBV19	TRBJ1-2	TGTGCCAGTAAGAGCCACTATGGCTACACCTTC	CASKSHYGYTF
many	NA	TRBV24-1	TRBJ2-3	TGTGCCACCAGTGATTTTGAGGCCCCGGCCCCAGATACGCAGTATTTT	CATSDFEAPAPDTQYF
many	NA	TRBV7-8	TRBJ1-2	TGTGCCAGCAGCTTCCTGGGGTCGGGTGGCTACACCTTC	CASSFLGSGGYTF
few	TRBD2	TRBV27	TRBJ2-7	TGTGCCAGCAGTGCCTATAGCGGAACGGGAGGGCCCCGGGAGCAGTACTTC	CASSAYSGTGGPREQYF
few	TRBD1	TRBV12-3/TRBV12-4	TRBJ1-6	TGTGCCAGCACCTCTAGCCCCCGATTCGGACAGGGGTTCCGTTTCGATAATTCACCCCTCCACTTT	CASTSSPRFGQGFRFDNSPLHF
medium-sized	NA	TRBV6-5	TRBJ2-1	TGTGCCAGCAGTTACGCGACCGACGGCGCCACAAAACAGTTCTTC	CASSYATDGATKQFF
many	TRBD1	TRBV30	TRBJ1-5	TGTGCCTGTACCACAGGGGAAGGTCAGCCCCAGCATTTT	CACTTGEGQPQHF
NA	TRBD2	TRBV7-3	TRBJ2-2	TGTGCCAGCATCAGACAAACGCGGGGGACCGGGGAGCTGTTTTTT	CASIRQTRGTGELFF
many	NA	TRBV2	TRBJ2-7	TGTGCCAGCGTGGGGAGGCACGAGCAGTACTTC	CASVGRHEQYF
few	TRBD2	TRBV6-1	TRBJ2-5	TGTGCCAGCTATGAGGGAGGGCCGGTAAAGACACAGTACTTC	CASYEGGPVKTQYF
many	NA	TRBV3-1	TRBJ1-1	TGTGCCAGCAGCCAAGAACATTCGAACACTGAAGCTTTCTTT	CASSQEHSNTEAFF
many	TRBD1	TRBV30	TRBJ2-3	TGTGCCTGGAGCCCTGGACAGGGGATTGACAGGAGCACAGATACGCAGTATTTT	CAWSPGQGIDRSTDTQYF
few	NA	TRBV20-1	TRBJ2-2	TGCAGTGCTAGAGATTCTAGGGGCACCGGGGAGCTGTTTTTT	CSARDSRGTGELFF
many	NA	TRBV7-2	TRBJ1-1	TGTGCCAGCAGTCGCACAGGGACAACCCAAGCTTTCTTT	CASSRTGTTQAFF
NA	NA	TRBV6-2/TRBV6-3	TRBJ1-5	TGTGCCAGAAGTTACGGGGTCAGAGGGAATCAGCCCCAGCATTTT	CARSYGVRGNQPQHF
few	TRBD1	TRBV7-8	TRBJ2-7	TGTGCCAGCAGCTTAGATTTTCGGGACAGCCCTTACGAGCAGTACTTC	CASSLDFRDSPYEQYF
NA	NA	TRBV27	TRBJ2-6	TGTTCCAGCAGCCAATCATTGGGCAGGGGAGGGTCTGTGGCCAACGTCCTGACTTTC	CSSSQSLGRGGSVANVLTF
NA	TRBD1	TRBV28	TRBJ2-7	TGTGCCAGCAGCCACCTACGGGACAGCAATTACGAGCAGTACTTC	CASSHLRDSNYEQYF
many	TRBD1	TRBV11-3	TRBJ1-1	TGTGCCAGCAGCTTAGGGTCCGGGACAGGCGTGAACACTGAAGCTTTCTTT	CASSLGSGTGVNTEAFF
NA	TRBD1	TRBV7-3	TRBJ2-1	TGTGCCAGCAGCTTAGGACAGGACTACAATGAGCAGTTCTTC	CASSLGQDYNEQFF
few	TRBD1	TRBV6-1	TRBJ2-5	TGTGCCAGCAGTACGGGGACAGAGGTGGAGACCCAGTACTTC	CASSTGTEVETQYF
many	NA	TRBV7-8	TRBJ2-7	TGTGCCAGCAGCCTAGCGTGGGACAGTGTCTACGAGCAGTACTTC	CASSLAWDSVYEQYF
few	NA	TRBV19	TRBJ1-5	TGTGCCAGTAGTATGGGCAGGGATCAGCCCCAGCATTTT	CASSMGRDQPQHF
few	TRBD1	TRBV27	TRBJ2-7	TGTGCCAGCAGTGCGGGCCCTCCTACAGGGGTCTACGAGCAGTACTTC	CASSAGPPTGVYEQYF
few	NA	TRBV12-3/TRBV12-4	TRBJ1-2	TGTGCCGGCAGACCGACCTCTCCGAACTATGGCTACACCTTC	CAGRPTSPNYGYTF
many	NA	TRBV29-1	TRBJ1-4	TGCAGCGTTGCAGCCGAGAAACTGTTTTTT	CSVAAEKLFF
many	NA	TRBV24-1	TRBJ2-3	TGTGCCACCAGTGATTCGAGATACACAGATACGCAGTATTTT	CATSDSRYTDTQYF
NA	TRBD1	TRBV30	TRBJ2-1	TGTGCCTGGACCTCCGGGACAGGGGGATCCAATGAGCAGTTCTTC	CAWTSGTGGSNEQFF
many	NA	TRBV4-2	TRBJ1-1	TGTGCCAGCAGCCAAGATCCAGAGAACACTGAAGCTTTCTTT	CASSQDPENTEAFF
few	NA	TRBV6-1	TRBJ2-7	TGTGCCAGCAGTGAAGGCTTCCTTGGGATCACCTACGAGCAGTACTTC	CASSEGFLGITYEQYF
NA	NA	TRBV6-1	TRBJ2-7	TGTGCCAGCAGTGAAGCTCTAGGATACGAGCAGTACTTC	CASSEALGYEQYF
many	TRBD2	TRBV10-1	TRBJ2-3	TGCGCCAGCAGTGACGAGCGGGAGGGCACAGATACGCAGTATTTT	CASSDEREGTDTQYF
few	TRBD2	TRBV2	TRBJ2-3	TGTGCCAGCAGCGTACTAGCGGGACCAATTAGCACAGATACGCAGTATTTT	CASSVLAGPISTDTQYF
few	NA	TRBV28	TRBJ1-1	TGTGCCAGCAGTTTTCCGGGGGATGGAGCTTTCTTT	CASSFPGDGAFF
many	NA	TRBV9	TRBJ2-1	TGTGCCAGCAGCGTAGACAGCCCCTCCTACAATGAGCAGTTCTTC	CASSVDSPSYNEQFF
NA	NA	TRBV6-1	TRBJ1-4	TGTGCCAGCTCTGGGAATGCAAATGAAAAACTGTTTTTT	CASSGNANEKLFF
few	TRBD2	TRBV6-2/TRBV6-3	TRBJ2-7	TGTGCCAGCAGTTCAAGCGGGAGTGACGACCAGCAGTACTTC	CASSSSGSDDQQYF
medium-sized	TRBD2	TRBV24-1	TRBJ2-2	TGTGCCACCAGTGACCAGCGGGAGATAGGGGAGCTGTTTTTT	CATSDQREIGELFF
many	NA	TRBV5-1	TRBJ2-3	TGCGCCAGCAGCTTCCTAGGCACAGATACGCAGTATTTT	CASSFLGTDTQYF
many	NA	TRBV7-3	TRBJ2-7	TGTGCCAGCAGCCCCTCCCCGCCATACTCCTACGAGCAGTACTTC	CASSPSPPYSYEQYF
NA	TRBD2	TRBV2	TRBJ2-3	TGTGCCAGCAAAGTTAGCGGGGATACGCAGTATTTT	CASKVSGDTQYF
few	NA	TRBV6-5	TRBJ1-1	TGTGCCAGCAGTTACGCGGTGCCTTACACTGAAGCTTTCTTT	CASSYAVPYTEAFF
few	TRBD1	TRBV7-3	TRBJ2-1	TGTGCCAGCAGCTCACGACAGGGAATGTCCCATGAGCAGTTCTTC	CASSSRQGMSHEQFF
many	NA	TRBV10-3	TRBJ1-1	TGTGCCATCGATGGGGGCGGGGGGACTGAAGCTTTCTTT	CAIDGGGGTEAFF
many	TRBD2	TRBV13	TRBJ2-5	TGTGCCAGCAGCCTTGGCCCCGGGGGGCAAGAGACCCAGTACTTC	CASSLGPGGQETQYF
NA	NA	TRBV30	TRBJ1-1	TGTGCCTGGAGTGACGGGGGATGGGCGACTGAAGCTTTCTTT	CAWSDGGWATEAFF
NA	NA	TRBV6-2/TRBV6-3	TRBJ1-3	TGTGCCAGCAGTTACACCACAGGGCCCGGAAACAGCATATATTTT	CASSYTTGPGNSIYF
many	NA	TRBV19	TRBJ2-7	TGTGCCAGTAGTTCAACCTACGAGCAGTACTTC	CASSSTYEQYF